This record concerns one TCR beta chain sequence. Its specificity is unknown. Blood, 2.5 ml, was drawn per donor. Input per TCR library consisted of roughly 3,500 ng of total RNA. From the 5' RACE reads, TCRdb lists one entry per CDR3 protein and no DNA. The sample totals fewer than 400,000 distinct CDR3 sequences. The sample originates from a study of monozygotic twins with inflammatory bowel disease. Study-wide findings and caveats: Especially with disease activity, IBD patients had fewer clonotypes in common with others than healthy twins did. Against healthy co-twins, IBD patients had lower TCRbeta diversity (measured by inverse Simpson).

This TCR was recovered from a human donor with ulcerative colitis or Crohn's disease, or a healthy co-twin of an affected twin (not recorded which). Sequenced sample: blood.

CDR3 sequence reads: CSVASAGGTQPQHF. The rearrangement joins TRBV29-1 to TRBJ1-5; TCRdb proposes TRBD1, but this gene call is untestable without DNA. CDR1 and CDR2 from the germline V gene are SQVTM and ANQGSEA. There are 14 residues in the CDR3. The full variable domain, its missing parts supplied by reference TRBV29-1 and TRBJ1-5, is SAVISQKPSRDICQRGTSLTIQCQVDSQVTMMFWYRQQPGQSLTLIATANQGSEATYESGFVIDKFPISRPNLTFSTLTVSNMSPEDSSIYLCSVASAGGTQPQHFGDGTRLSIL.